This entry lists 30 T cell receptor beta chains sequenced from one sample in a study of cytomegalovirus exposure and HLA in healthy donors. The study ran its PCR with 60 Vbeta and 13 Jbeta primers. Some clones are missing from TCRdb's copy, which holds only in-frame ones; the method was immunoSEQ multiplex PCR. Among 150,000 or so clones listed, 84% were seen once. What was sequenced was PBMCs. The receptors come from a boy under 10 years old in good health and CMV-seronegative.

The table lists this clone with a few counts. J is TRBJ2-7 and V is TRBV2, with 7 bases fitting TRBD1. Trimming took 4 bases from V and 3 from J; bases not matched to a gene: 9. Germline loops: CDR1 SNHLY, CDR2 FYNNEI. The CDR3 runs 15 residues. CDR3 DNA: TGTGCCAGCAGTGGCCAACAGGGGAGCCTCTACGAGCAGTACTTC. Protein product: CASSGQQGSLYEQYF.

As for this clone: Other DNA sequences within the sample encode an identical CDR3. The rearrangement joins TRBV6-1 to TRBJ1-1; D uncertain. Germline-derived CDR1 and CDR2 are MNHNS and SASEGT. V was cut by 0 bases and J by 1 base, with 6 bases left in between. The CDR3 has 14 residues. The CDR3 DNA reads TGTGCCAGCAGTGAAGCCGGAGGGAACACTGAAGCTTTCTTT. Encoded protein: CASSEAGGNTEAFF.

The chain has TRBV12-5 and TRBJ2-5; D is possibly TRBD2 (5 bases). The germline V gene has CDR1 LGHNT and CDR2 FRNRAP. This CDR3 is built from 13 residues. With 1 base removed from V and 4 bases from J, the gap between germline ends came to 7 bases. This CDR3 is CASGLGAGETQYF. The CDR3 DNA is TGTGCTAGTGGTTTGGGGGCGGGAGAGACCCAGTACTTC.

The chain recombines TRBV9 with TRBJ1-2, with TRBD1 matching 8 bases. Germline-derived CDR1 and CDR2 are SGDLS and YYNGEE. The V segment lost 0 bases and the J segment 0 bases; nucleotides outside the gene matches: 7. CDR3 size: 17 residues. The CDR3 DNA sequence: TGTGCCAGCAGCGTAGGAGACAGGGGCTTAGCTAACTATGGCTACACCTTC. Translating gives CASSVGDRGLANYGYTF.

J is TRBJ2-1 and V is TRBV5-6; TRBD2 aligns across 11 bases. From germline, CDR1 is SGHDT and CDR2 YYEEEE. CDR3 length equals 19 residues. V shed 2 bases, J shed 0 bases, and the junction held 10 bases outside the gene matches. This CDR3 is CASSFLAGGTSSSYNEQFF. CDR3 sequence (DNA): TGTGCCAGCAGCTTCCTAGCGGGAGGCACCTCGAGCTCCTACAATGAGCAGTTCTTC.

The chain combines TRBV12-5 with TRBJ2-7; 11 bases are shared with TRBD2. The CDR3 runs 15 residues. The V gene's germline CDR1 is LGHNT and CDR2 FRNRAP. Trimming cost V 5 bases and J 4 bases; bases outside gene matches: 7. The CDR3 bases are TGTGCTAGTGGTCGACGACTAGCGGGGACTTACGAGCAGTACTTC. This codes for CASGRRLAGTYEQYF.

The chain links TRBV27 to TRBJ1-5; a possible D gene is TRBD1 (6 bases). Germline V lookup: CDR1 MNHEY, CDR2 SMNVEV (reference sequence). The CDR3 has 14 residues. V lost 5 bases, J lost 7 bases, and 15 bases lay in between. CDR3 in amino acids: CASSERGLGQPQHF. The CDR3 DNA reads TGTGCCAGCAGTGAGCGGGGGCTGGGGCAGCCCCAGCATTTT.

This CDR3 is CASSLGGFLSVTEAFF. The CDR3 DNA reads as TGTGCCAGCAGCTTGGGTGGTTTTCTATCGGTAACTGAAGCTTTCTTT. V is TRBV5-4 and J is TRBJ1-1, with no clear D. CDR1 SGHNT and CDR2 YYREEE come from the germline V gene (reference sequence). The ends were cut back, 0 bases at V and 5 bases at J, with 17 bases in the middle. The CDR3 is 16 residues long.

V is TRBV4-2 and J is TRBJ1-1, with unresolved D. V lost 0 bases and J lost 7, with 9 bases in between. This CDR3 spans 13 amino acids. Germline V gene lookup returns CDR1 LGHNA and CDR2 YNFKEQ. The CDR3 reads CASSQDLGSEAFF. CDR3 DNA: TGTGCCAGCAGCCAAGATCTAGGCAGTGAAGCTTTCTTT.

The chain has TRBV19 and TRBJ1-3, with D possibly TRBD1 on 5 matching bases. Trimming cost V 5 bases and J 7 bases, with 15 bases left between them. The CDR3 has 14 residues. Per the germline V gene, CDR1 is LNHDA and CDR2 is SQIVND (reference sequence). CDR3 coding DNA: TGTGCCAGTAGTCCGGGACTTCTAGGGAACACCATATATTTT. It specifies CASSPGLLGNTIYF. The whole variable domain, filled in from reference TRBV19 and TRBJ1-3, reads DGGITQSPKYLFRKEGQNVTLSCEQNLNHDAMYWYRQDPGQGLRLIYYSQIVNDFQKGDIAEGYSVSREKKESFPLTVTSAQKNPTAFYLCASSPGLLGNTIYFGEGSWLTVV.

J is TRBJ2-5 and V is TRBV29-1; possible D gene TRBD2, 6 bases. The J call may be mistaken, given a closer DNA end match to TRBJ2-7. The CDR3 spans 15 residues. Germline loops: CDR1 SQVTM, CDR2 ANQGSEA. The CDR3 coding sequence is TGCAGCGTTGGGAGGGTTTTAGGCCAACCCTACGAGCAGTACTTC. Its protein product is CSVGRVLGQPYEQYF.

CDR3 region: CASSQSGGEQPQHF. CDR3 coding DNA: TGTGCCAGCAGCCAATCAGGGGGCGAACAGCCCCAGCATTTT. The V gene is TRBV16, the J gene TRBJ1-5, with 7 bases lining up with TRBD1. The CDR3 has 14 residues. Germline lookup yields CDR1 KGHSY and CDR2 FQNENV. J lost 7 bases, V lost 0 bases, and 3 bases had no gene match.

This sequence joins TRBV12-5 and TRBJ1-1, with D unclear. This CDR3 has 13 residues. Trimming removed 1 base from V and 1 base from J, with 4 bases in between. CDR1 is LGHNT, CDR2 FRNRAP, per germline. As DNA, the CDR3 is TGTGCTAGTGGTTTGGGACAGAACACTGAAGCTTTCTTT. Its protein product is CASGLGQNTEAFF.

The CDR3 nucleotides are TGCGCCAGCAGCCAAGCAGGGGGAAGAAACTATGGCTACACCTTC. This translates into CASSQAGGRNYGYTF. This chain uses TRBV4-1 with TRBJ1-2, with 7 positions matching TRBD1. V trimming: 1 base; J trimming: 2 bases; junction bases outside the gene matches: 4. The germline V gene encodes CDR1 MGHRA and CDR2 YSYEKL. This CDR3 has 15 amino acids.

This chain connects TRBV14 to TRBJ1-1; TRBD1 is a possible D gene (6 bases). Germline values: CDR1 SGHDN, CDR2 FVKESK. The V gene lost 7 bases and the J gene lost 4 bases, with 16 bases spanning the gap. The CDR3 is made up of 14 amino acids. Here the CDR3 DNA reads TGTGCCAGCACCCAGTTGGGGGCGGCCACTGAAGCTTTCTTT. Translated, it gives CASTQLGAATEAFF. The complete variable domain, with remaining parts taken from reference TRBV14 and TRBJ1-1, reads EAGVTQFPSHSVIEKGQTVTLRCDPISGHDNLYWYRRVMGKEIKFLLHFVKESKQDESGMPNNRFLAERTGGTYSTLKVQPAELEDSGVYFCASTQLGAATEAFFGQGTRLTVV.

The rearrangement uses TRBV18 and TRBJ2-4; the D gene is possibly TRBD1 (5 bases). Trimming took 4 bases from V and 5 from J, leaving 9 bases between them. This CDR3 has 13 residues. CDR1 and CDR2 from the germline V gene are KGHSH and LQKENI. The CDR3 sequence is CASSLGVENIQYF. DNA for the CDR3: TGTGCCAGCTCACTAGGGGTAGAAAACATTCAGTACTTC. Supplemented by reference TRBV18 and TRBJ2-4, the full variable domain reads NAGVMQNPRHLVRRRGQEARLRCSPMKGHSHVYWYRQLPEEGLKFMVYLQKENIIDESGMPKERFSAEFPKEGPSILRIQQVVRGDSAAYFCASSLGVENIQYFGAGTRLSVL.

To note about this clone: The sample holds other DNA sequences that translate to the same CDR3. The V call is TRBV6-1, the J call TRBJ1-2; the D gene is possibly TRBD1 (6 bases). CDR1 is MNHNS, CDR2 SASEGT, per germline. Between the trimmed V and J ends, which lost 5 bases and 2 bases, there was a span of 9 bases. The CDR3 extends over 13 amino acids. The CDR3 sequence: CASSLTGNYGYTF. The CDR3 bases are TGTGCCAGCAGTCTGACAGGCAACTATGGCTACACCTTC.

The V and J genes are TRBV6-1 and TRBJ2-7; 9 nucleotides match TRBD1. V dropped 1 base and J dropped 5; count of bases not matched to a gene: 6. The germline CDR1 and CDR2 sequences are MNHNS and SASEGT. This CDR3 region has 15 residues. CDR3 nucleotide sequence: TGTGCCAGCAGTGAAGGGACAGGGGTAACGGACGAGCAGTACTTC. Residues: CASSEGTGVTDEQYF.

This clone was picked up one time. This chain connects TRBV7-8 to TRBJ1-5; TRBD1 matches 8 bases. The CDR3 contains 17 residues. Germline assignment: CDR1 SGHVS and CDR2 FQNEAQ. V dropped 5 bases and J dropped 1; count of bases not matched to a gene: 10. CDR3 sequence (DNA): TGTGCCAGCAGCCTTAACAGGGGGGGAATGAGCAATCAGCCCCAGCATTTT. It specifies CASSLNRGGMSNQPQHF.

The genes are TRBV29-1 and TRBJ1-5; 7 nucleotides match TRBD1. CDR3 size: 14 residues. V dropped 7 bases and J dropped 5; count of bases not matched to a gene: 11. The V gene's germline CDR1 is SQVTM and CDR2 ANQGSEA. The DNA for the CDR3 is TGCAGCGCCACAGGGACAGCAGACGATCAGCCCCAGCATTTT. As protein: CSATGTADDQPQHF.

V usage is TRBV19 and J usage is TRBJ2-1; D may be TRBD1 (6 bases). The CDR3 consists of 15 residues. The germline CDR1 and CDR2 sequences are LNHDA and SQIVND (reference sequence). Trimming removed 2 bases from V and 6 bases from J, with 14 bases in between. CDR3 protein: CASSIRVSDSNEQFF. For the CDR3, the DNA is TGTGCCAGTAGTATACGGGTGTCGGACAGCAATGAGCAGTTCTTC.

The chain has TRBV6-1 and TRBJ2-7; 7 bases map to TRBD2. This CDR3 has 15 amino acids. The V gene end was trimmed by 1 base and the J gene end by 2 bases; junction bases not matched to a gene: 5. Germline V CDR1 and CDR2: MNHNS, SASEGT. CDR3 loop: CASSEGSGDTYEQYF. The CDR3 bases are TGTGCCAGCAGTGAAGGGAGCGGGGATACCTACGAGCAGTACTTC.

The chain is built from TRBV11-2 and TRBJ2-2; D may be TRBD2 (5 bases). Germline CDR1 and CDR2: SGHAT and FQNNGV. This CDR3 contains 14 residues. Trimming left V 5 bases short and J 3 bases short, with 10 bases between. The CDR3 protein is CASSHRGYTGELFF. For the CDR3, the DNA is TGTGCCAGCAGCCATCGAGGGTACACCGGGGAGCTGTTTTTT.

This chain links TRBV19 with TRBJ1-4, with D perhaps TRBD1 (5 bases). The length of the CDR3 is 15 residues. CDR1 LNHDA and CDR2 SQIVND come from the germline V gene (reference sequence). V was clipped by 6 bases and J by 0 bases, with 11 bases between them. The CDR3 sequence: CASRTGQATNEKLFF. Here the CDR3 DNA reads TGTGCCAGTAGGACCGGACAAGCAACTAATGAAAAACTGTTTTTT.

V gene TRBV5-1 combines with J gene TRBJ1-1; no definite D call. Germline V gene sequence: CDR1 SGHRS, CDR2 YFSETQ. The CDR3 sequence is 13 residues long. Deletions cut 4 bases from V and 3 bases from J, with 10 bases between. The CDR3 region is CASSVLMDTEAFF. CDR3 nucleotides: TGCGCCAGCAGCGTACTGATGGACACTGAAGCTTTCTTT.

This chain connects TRBV28 to TRBJ1-1; 7 bases match TRBD1. The CDR3 has 17 residues. The germline gives CDR1 MDHEN, CDR2 SYDVKM. V shed 6 bases, J shed 3 bases, and the junction held 16 bases outside the gene matches. CDR3 nucleotide sequence: TGTGCCAGCAGCCCCGTTTGGGGGGCGCAGGGGGACACTGAAGCTTTCTTT. This gives the protein CASSPVWGAQGDTEAFF.

The V call is TRBV5-4, the J call TRBJ2-1; 7 bases map to TRBD1. CDR3 length equals 14 residues. The V gene end was trimmed by 4 bases and the J gene end by 5 bases; junction bases not matched to a gene: 6. Germline V gene lookup returns CDR1 SGHNT and CDR2 YYREEE (reference sequence). This CDR3 reads CASSRRQGDNEQFF. In DNA, the CDR3 is TGTGCCAGCAGCCGTCGACAGGGAGACAATGAGCAGTTCTTC. The complete variable domain, with remaining parts taken from reference TRBV5-4 and TRBJ2-1, reads ETGVTQSPTHLIKTRGQQVTLRCSSQSGHNTVSWYQQALGQGPQFIFQYYREEENGRGNFPPRFSGLQFPNYSSELNVNALELDDSALYLCASSRRQGDNEQFFGPGTRLTVL.

The V call is TRBV28, the J call TRBJ1-4, with D maybe TRBD1 (6 bases). Germline CDR1 is MDHEN and CDR2 is SYDVKM. This CDR3 has 14 residues. Trimming removed 5 bases at V and 4 bases at J, with 11 bases between. The CDR3 region is CASSVGGFNEKLFF. CDR3 DNA: TGTGCCAGCAGTGTAGGGGGTTTTAATGAAAAACTGTTTTTT.

This clone was counted once. The V gene is TRBV18, the J gene TRBJ1-1, with TRBD1 matching over 7 bases. The length of the CDR3 is 16 residues. V lost 1 base, J lost 4 bases, and 9 bases stayed unmatched. Germline V lookup: CDR1 KGHSH, CDR2 LQKENI. The CDR3 loop reads CASSPRATTGATEAFF. CDR3 sequence (DNA): TGTGCCAGCTCACCACGAGCGACTACAGGGGCCACTGAAGCTTTCTTT.

A few counts support this clone. This sequence joins TRBV9 and TRBJ2-5, with TRBD2 as a possible D gene (6 bases). Trimming took 4 bases from V and 2 from J, leaving 12 bases between them. The CDR3 totals 14 residues. The germline gives CDR1 SGDLS, CDR2 YYNGEE. CDR3 coding DNA: TGTGCCAGCAGCCAAGTTGGGGGGCAAGAGACCCAGTACTTC. Protein product: CASSQVGGQETQYF. The full variable domain, rest sourced from reference TRBV9 and TRBJ2-5, is DSGVTQTPKHLITATGQRVTLRCSPRSGDLSVYWYQQSLDQGLQFLIQYYNGEERAKGNILERFSAQQFPDLHSELNLSSLELGDSALYFCASSQVGGQETQYFGPGTRLLVL.